This TCR beta chain was documented in a study of CD8 T cells in ankylosing spondylitis. A single record per CDR3 protein comes from TCRdb applying MiXCR to the 5' RACE reads. The sample lists around 150,000 distinct CDR3 sequences; roughly 11% were seen once. This clonotype occurred many times. Trimming left V 4 bases short and J 0 bases short, with 9 bases between. Germline CDR1 and CDR2: SGHAT and FQNNGV. The length of the CDR3 is 15 residues. The gene calls are TRBV11-2 and TRBJ1-4; no clear D. The sample was blood, either unsorted or a sorted T cell fraction (not recorded which). The clonotype originates from a male donor with ankylosing spondylitis or in good health (not recorded which). The CDR3 protein is CASSSSRATNEKLFF. In nucleotides, the CDR3 is TGTGCCAGCAGCTCTAGTCGGGCAACTAATGAAAAACTGTTTTTT.